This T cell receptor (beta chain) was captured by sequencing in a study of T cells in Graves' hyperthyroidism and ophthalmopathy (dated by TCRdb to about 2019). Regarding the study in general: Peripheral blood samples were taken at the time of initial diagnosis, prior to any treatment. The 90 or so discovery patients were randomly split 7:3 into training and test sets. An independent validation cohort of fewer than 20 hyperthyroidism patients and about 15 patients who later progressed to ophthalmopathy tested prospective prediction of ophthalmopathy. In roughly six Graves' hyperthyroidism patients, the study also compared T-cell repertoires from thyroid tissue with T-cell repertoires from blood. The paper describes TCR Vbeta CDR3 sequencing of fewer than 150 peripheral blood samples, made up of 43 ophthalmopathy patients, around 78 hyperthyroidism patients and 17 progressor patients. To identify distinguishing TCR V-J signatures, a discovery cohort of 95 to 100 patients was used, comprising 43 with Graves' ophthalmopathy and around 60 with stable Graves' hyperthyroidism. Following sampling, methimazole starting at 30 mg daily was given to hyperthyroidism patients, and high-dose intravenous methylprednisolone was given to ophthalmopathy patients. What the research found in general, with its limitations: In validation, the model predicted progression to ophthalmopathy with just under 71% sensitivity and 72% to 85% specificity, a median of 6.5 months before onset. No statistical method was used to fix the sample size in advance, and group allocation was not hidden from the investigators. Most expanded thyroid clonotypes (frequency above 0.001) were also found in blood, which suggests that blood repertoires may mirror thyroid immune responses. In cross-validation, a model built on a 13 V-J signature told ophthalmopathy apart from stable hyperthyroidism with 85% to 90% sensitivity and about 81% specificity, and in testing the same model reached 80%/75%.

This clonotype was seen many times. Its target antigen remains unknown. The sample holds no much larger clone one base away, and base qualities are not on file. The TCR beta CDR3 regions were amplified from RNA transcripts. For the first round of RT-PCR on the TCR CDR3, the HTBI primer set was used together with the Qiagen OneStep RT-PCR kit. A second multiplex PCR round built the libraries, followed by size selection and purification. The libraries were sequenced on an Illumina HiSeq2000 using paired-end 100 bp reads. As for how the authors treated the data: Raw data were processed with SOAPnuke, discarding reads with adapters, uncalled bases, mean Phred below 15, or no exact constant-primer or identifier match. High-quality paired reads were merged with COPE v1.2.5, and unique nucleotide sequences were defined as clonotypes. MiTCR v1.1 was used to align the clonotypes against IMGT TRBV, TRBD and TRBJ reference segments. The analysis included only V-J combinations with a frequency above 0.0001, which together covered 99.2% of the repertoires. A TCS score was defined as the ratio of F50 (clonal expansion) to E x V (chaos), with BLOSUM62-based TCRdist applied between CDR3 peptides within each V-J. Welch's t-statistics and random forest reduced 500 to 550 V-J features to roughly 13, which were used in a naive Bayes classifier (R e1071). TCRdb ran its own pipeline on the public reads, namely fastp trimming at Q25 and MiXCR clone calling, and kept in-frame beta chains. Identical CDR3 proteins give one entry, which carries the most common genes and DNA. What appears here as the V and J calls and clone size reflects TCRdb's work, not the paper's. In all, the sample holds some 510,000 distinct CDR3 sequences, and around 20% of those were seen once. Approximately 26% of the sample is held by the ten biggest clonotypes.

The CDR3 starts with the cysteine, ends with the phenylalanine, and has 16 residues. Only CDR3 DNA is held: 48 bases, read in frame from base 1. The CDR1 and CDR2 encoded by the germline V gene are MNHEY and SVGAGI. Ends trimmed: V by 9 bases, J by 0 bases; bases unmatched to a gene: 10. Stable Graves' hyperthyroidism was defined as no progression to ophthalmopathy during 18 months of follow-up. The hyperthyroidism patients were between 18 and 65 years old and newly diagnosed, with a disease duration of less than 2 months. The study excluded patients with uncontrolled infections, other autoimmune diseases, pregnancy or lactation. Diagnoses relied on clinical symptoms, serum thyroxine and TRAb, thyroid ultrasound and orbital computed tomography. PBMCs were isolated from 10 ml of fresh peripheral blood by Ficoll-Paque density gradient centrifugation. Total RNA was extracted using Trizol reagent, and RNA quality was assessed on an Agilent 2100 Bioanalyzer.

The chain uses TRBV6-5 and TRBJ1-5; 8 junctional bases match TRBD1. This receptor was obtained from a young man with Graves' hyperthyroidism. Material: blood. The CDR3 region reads CASWDRWQYSNQPQHF. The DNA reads TGTGCCAGTTGGGACAGGTGGCAATATAGCAATCAGCCCCAGCATTTT.